A single sample is the source of the 21 T cell receptor beta chains below, sequenced in a study of T-cell reconstitution after alpha-beta-depleted transplantation in children. Unique molecular identifiers tagged the TCRbeta library. TCRdb reprocessed the PCR reads with MiXCR, giving one entry per CDR3 protein. The sample has a few hundred thousand distinct CDR3 sequences; 9% to 12% are singletons. The sample here was PBMCs from the stem cell graft donor, taken from the stem cell graft. These receptors all come from a human donor who donated a stem cell graft to a child with acute lymphoblastic leukemia.

This clonotype was seen at least ten times. The chain uses TRBV7-2 and TRBJ1-2; tentative D call: TRBD1 (6 bases). Trimming shortened V by 5 bases and J by 2 bases, and 15 bases separated the two germline ends. This CDR3 is 15 amino acids long. CDR1 and CDR2 (germline): SGHTA, FQGNSA. The CDR3 DNA sequence: TGTGCCAGCAGCGAGAGGGGGGGAGGGAACTATGGCTACACCTTC. Amino acid sequence: CASSERGGGNYGYTF. Full variable domain (rest looked up from reference TRBV7-2 and TRBJ1-2): GAGVSQSPSNKVTEKGKDVELRCDPISGHTALYWYRQSLGQGLEFLIYFQGNSAPDKSGLPSDRFSAERTGGSVSTLTIQRTQQEDSAVYLCASSERGGGNYGYTFGSGTRLTVV.

Only a few counts were recorded for this clonotype. The gene calls are TRBV2 and TRBJ1-4; D remains ambiguous. Germline CDR1 SNHLY, CDR2 FYNNEI. The CDR3 sequence is 14 residues long. Trimming took off 1 base at V and 7 bases at J, with 10 bases between the two ends. The chain's CDR3 is CASSEVGKGEKLFF. The CDR3 bases are TGTGCCAGCAGTGAAGTAGGGAAGGGTGAAAAACTGTTTTTT.

This clonotype appeared many times. This rearrangement joins TRBV5-1 to TRBJ1-1; 10 bases agree with TRBD1. Germline V gene data show CDR1 as SGHRS and CDR2 as YFSETQ. V lost 3 bases and J lost 4; bases outside the gene matches: 0. This CDR3 spans 13 amino acids. The CDR3 spells CASSWTGGTEAFF. CDR3 nucleotides: TGCGCCAGCAGCTGGACAGGGGGCACTGAAGCTTTCTTT.

This rearrangement joins TRBV7-9 to TRBJ2-4; TRBD1 aligns across 7 bases. V was clipped by 4 bases and J by 7 bases; unmatched bases: 4. The germline gives CDR1 SEHNR, CDR2 FQNEAQ (reference sequence). The CDR3 length is 13 residues. CDR3 in DNA: TGTGCCAGCAGCTCAACAGGGGAGAACATTCAGTACTTC. Translation: CASSSTGENIQYF.

This rearrangement joins TRBV2 to TRBJ2-3, with no clear D. V lost 7 bases and J lost 0, with 14 bases in between. CDR3 length: 15 amino acids. Germline CDR1 reads SNHLY; CDR2 reads FYNNEI. The CDR3 DNA follows: TGTGCCAGCAACCTGGGTACCGCTAGCACAGATACGCAGTATTTT. It yields the protein CASNLGTASTDTQYF.

CDR3 in DNA: TGTGCCAGCAGCTTATTAGCACTACCGGGGGTCCAAGAGACCCAGTACTTC. Encoded protein: CASSLLALPGVQETQYF. V is TRBV7-2 and J is TRBJ2-5; weak D call: TRBD2 (6 bases). Germline V gene data show CDR1 as SGHTA and CDR2 as FQGNSA. This CDR3 has 17 residues. V lost 2 bases and J 1 base, leaving 17 bases between the germline ends.

The chain has TRBV27 and TRBJ1-4; D call uncertain. V was pared by 5 bases and J by 8 bases, with 18 bases between. Germline V lookup: CDR1 MNHEY, CDR2 SMNVEV (reference sequence). The CDR3 is made up of 15 amino acids. The CDR3 sequence is CASSLNPRVGEKLFF. The CDR3 DNA reads as TGTGCCAGCAGTCTAAACCCGCGAGTTGGAGAAAAACTGTTTTTT.

V and J are TRBV7-9 and TRBJ1-2, with TRBD1 as a possible D gene (6 bases). This CDR3 region has 15 residues. Germline CDR1 reads SEHNR; CDR2 reads FQNEAQ (reference sequence). V gave up 4 bases and J gave up 1 base, with 13 bases separating them. The CDR3 reads CASSSRTGFNYGYTF. As DNA, the CDR3 is TGTGCCAGCAGCTCTCGCACAGGGTTTAACTATGGCTACACCTTC.

The chain is built from TRBV28 and TRBJ2-1, with 9 bases fitting TRBD1. This CDR3 is 15 amino acids long. The germline gives CDR1 MDHEN, CDR2 SYDVKM. V lost 5 bases and J lost 7; bases outside the gene matches: 9. CDR3 amino acids: CASSPPGQGMNEQFF. The CDR3 DNA reads TGTGCCAGCAGTCCACCGGGACAGGGAATGAATGAGCAGTTCTTC.

This chain links TRBV7-2 with TRBJ2-5, with D perhaps TRBD2 (6 bases). This CDR3 spans 16 amino acids. Germline-derived CDR1 and CDR2 are SGHTA and FQGNSA. Trimming took off 1 base at V and 5 bases at J, with 17 bases between the two ends. The DNA of the CDR3 is TGTGCCAGCAGCTTAGGTGGGAATACCGCGGGGGAGACCCAGTACTTC. It translates to CASSLGGNTAGETQYF. Full variable domain (rest looked up from reference TRBV7-2 and TRBJ2-5): GAGVSQSPSNKVTEKGKDVELRCDPISGHTALYWYRQSLGQGLEFLIYFQGNSAPDKSGLPSDRFSAERTGGSVSTLTIQRTQQEDSAVYLCASSLGGNTAGETQYFGPGTRLLVL.

The chain has TRBV7-2 and TRBJ2-1; perhaps TRBD2 as D (6 bases). Trimming shortened V by 7 bases and J by 0 bases, and 16 bases separated the two germline ends. Germline values: CDR1 SGHTA, CDR2 FQGNSA. This CDR3 contains 16 residues. The CDR3 DNA is TGTGCCAGCAACCAGGCTAGCGACTTCTCCTACAATGAGCAGTTCTTC. Residues: CASNQASDFSYNEQFF.

This clonotype was observed at least ten times. The chain has TRBV4-1 and TRBJ1-2, with D perhaps matching TRBD1 (6 bases). V lost 1 base to trimming and J lost 8 bases, with 14 bases between them. The length of the CDR3 is 14 residues. Per germline, CDR1 MGHRA and CDR2 YSYEKL. CDR3 bases: TGCGCCAGCAGCCAAGCTTTGGCAGGGGAAGGCTACACCTTC. Translating gives CASSQALAGEGYTF.

In its sample, this clonotype was seen a few times. The chain combines TRBV27 with TRBJ2-7, with 13 bases lining up with TRBD2. The CDR3 runs 17 residues. Trimming cost V 4 bases and J 0 bases; bases outside gene matches: 6. In germline, CDR1 is MNHEY, CDR2 SMNVEV (reference sequence). The DNA for the CDR3 is TGTGCCAGCAGTTCAGGACTAGCGGGAGTTCGCTCCTACGAGCAGTACTTC. Translated: CASSSGLAGVRSYEQYF.

On this clonotype: The junction does not match germline at one end; this may be a read error. The gene calls are TRBV7-9 and TRBJ1-1; D is perhaps TRBD1 (6 bases). Germline V CDR1 and CDR2: SEHNR, FQNEAQ (reference sequence). The CDR3 extends over 14 amino acids. The CDR3 region is CASSLRLGGTEAFF. For the CDR3, the DNA is TGTGCCAGCAGCTTACGGTTGGGGGGCACTGAAGCTTTCTTC.

This clonotype was seen a few times. The chain is built from TRBV7-3 and TRBJ2-1; D perhaps matches TRBD1 (6 bases). Looked up from germline, CDR1 is SGHTA and CDR2 is FQGTGA. This CDR3 comprises 17 residues. V was shortened by 4 bases and J by 7 bases, with 23 bases between the two germline ends. The CDR3 nucleotides are TGTGCCAGCAGCTCCCCCCTTAGCGACAGGCAGCGGAATGAGCAGTTCTTC. Its protein product is CASSSPLSDRQRNEQFF.

The chain carries TRBV20-1 and TRBJ2-4; D unclear. V was cut by 6 bases and J by 0 bases, with 12 bases left in between. The germline V gene has CDR1 DFQATT and CDR2 SNEGSKA (reference sequence). This CDR3 comprises 14 residues. CDR3 sequence reads: CSAPEALAKNIQYF. The DNA of the CDR3 is TGCAGTGCCCCCGAGGCGCTAGCCAAAAACATTCAGTACTTC.

The chain uses TRBV7-6 and TRBJ2-5; 8 bases are shared with TRBD1. This CDR3 is 15 amino acids long. The V gene's germline CDR1 is SGHVS and CDR2 FNYEAQ. Unmatched junction bases numbered 11, after V lost 5 bases and J lost 6 bases. CDR3 loop: CASSPQSQGAKTQYF. In nucleotides, the CDR3 is TGTGCCAGCAGCCCCCAGAGTCAGGGGGCGAAGACCCAGTACTTC.

This clonotype has ten or more counts. V and J are TRBV29-1 and TRBJ2-2; D tentatively fits TRBD1 or TRBD2 (5 bases each). Germline loops: CDR1 SQVTM, CDR2 ANQGSEA. Trimming stripped 4 bases from V and 3 bases from J, with 12 bases between. This CDR3 has 14 residues. In DNA, the CDR3 is TGCAGCGTTGCGGGACCACCCCACACCGGGGAGCTGTTTTTT. The encoded protein is CSVAGPPHTGELFF.

This clonotype was observed a handful of times. CDR3 sequence (DNA): TGCGCCAGCAGCTCTCTACCCGCACCAGAACAGGGCTACACCTTC. Translation: CASSSLPAPEQGYTF. The rearrangement joins TRBV5-1 to TRBJ1-2; D unresolved. V lost 3 bases and J 8 bases, leaving 20 bases between the germline ends. This CDR3 contains 15 residues. The V gene's germline CDR1 is SGHRS and CDR2 YFSETQ.

This clonotype occurred many times. The chain combines TRBV6-2 or TRBV6-3 with TRBJ2-1, with D hard to call. V was pared by 6 bases and J by 8 bases, with 11 bases between. There are 12 residues in the CDR3. Germline CDR1 and CDR2: MNHEY and SVGEGT. DNA for the CDR3: TGTGCCAGCAGCCAAAGTGGCGATGAGCAGTTCTTC. Its translation is CASSQSGDEQFF.

This clonotype has a handful of counts. The chain is built from TRBV7-9 and TRBJ1-1; 7 bases line up with TRBD1. CDR3 length: 11 amino acids. Trimming removed 5 bases from V and 8 bases from J; junction bases left unmatched: 2. Germline V gene sequence: CDR1 SEHNR, CDR2 FQNEAQ (reference sequence). The CDR3 protein is CASSRDREAFF. The CDR3 DNA sequence: TGTGCCAGCAGCCGGGACAGAGAAGCTTTCTTT. Combining the CDR3 with reference TRBV7-9 and TRBJ1-1 gives the whole variable domain DTGVSQNPRHKITKRGQNVTFRCDPISEHNRLYWYRQTLGQGPEFLTYFQNEAQLEKSRLLSDRFSAERPKGSFSTLEIQRTEQGDSAMYLCASSRDREAFFGQGTRLTVV.